This T cell receptor beta chain was sequenced for a study of read filtering for tumor transcriptome and immune sequencing. Study in general: Whole-transcriptome libraries were prepared after DNase treatment.

V dropped 1 base and J dropped 1 base, with 12 bases sitting between them. Per the germline V gene, CDR1 is SGDLS and CDR2 is YYNGEE. The CDR3 has 15 amino acids. Sampling of bone marrow took place during active disease in every patient. Overall study results and limits: The sorted CD138-negative fraction was a mixed bone marrow immune population, not purified T cells. Compared with RNA-seq, IR-seq gave much higher clonotype depth and reliability.

From approximately 430 ng of RNA, a library with molecular barcoded alpha/delta and beta/gamma adaptors was made. TCRdb used MiXCR to reprocess the reads, holding one entry per CDR3 protein. The table lists tens of thousands of distinct CDR3 sequences, roughly a fifth of them singletons. This clonotype has a count of ten or more. Its antigen is not identified. This sequence joins TRBV9 and TRBJ2-7; a weak D match, TRBD2 (5 bases). This clonotype was obtained from a donor at least 40 years old with multiple myeloma. The sample consisted of a population of CD138-negative cells sorted from bone marrow. The chain's CDR3 is CASSVHGGSSYEQYF. In DNA form, the CDR3 reads TGTGCCAGCAGCGTACACGGCGGGTCTTCCTACGAGCAGTACTTC.